Below, 18 T cell receptor beta chains from the same sample are listed, as sequenced in a study of T cell repertoires in cytomegalovirus infection. TCRdb re-called the reads with MiXCR, one entry per CDR3 protein. The data show about 490,000 distinct CDR3 sequences, with approximately 16% seen just once and roughly a quarter held by the top ten. The sequenced material came from CD8+ T cells from PBMCs. These receptors all come from a human donor in good health (CMV status not recorded). Some clones in this sample may be carry-over from other donors' samples.

There are a few counts of this clonotype. This chain connects TRBV6-1 to TRBJ1-1; D not resolved. V dropped 7 bases and J dropped 0 bases, with 18 bases sitting between them. The CDR3 spans 16 residues. Germline V gene lookup returns CDR1 MNHNS and CDR2 SASEGT. This chain's CDR3 is CASTSNVYGVNTEAFF. In nucleotides, the CDR3 is TGTGCCAGCACCTCTAACGTGTACGGCGTGAACACTGAAGCTTTCTTT.

For this clonotype: The CDR3 does not end in the conserved phenylalanine or tryptophan, so this is likely a read error. The chain links TRBV4-1 to TRBJ2-1; 11 nucleotides line up with TRBD1. The ends lost 2 bases at V and 3 bases at J; junction bases unmatched: 6. Germline V gene data show CDR1 as MGHRA and CDR2 as YSYEKL. This CDR3 has 17 amino acids. CDR3 in amino acids: CASSQSGTGGVYNEQFL. The CDR3 region has the DNA TGCGCCAGCAGCCAATCGGGGACAGGGGGTGTCTACAATGAGCAGTTCTTA.

This clonotype was seen a few times. V is TRBV29-1 and J is TRBJ2-3; 8 nucleotides align to TRBD2. The V gene end was trimmed by 4 bases and the J gene end by 0 bases; junction bases not matched to a gene: 3. This CDR3 region has 14 residues. CDR1 SQVTM and CDR2 ANQGSEA come from the germline V gene. In DNA form, the CDR3 reads TGCAGCGTTGTAACTAGCGGAAGCACAGATACGCAGTATTTT. Amino acid sequence: CSVVTSGSTDTQYF.

This clonotype was seen repeatedly, ten times or more. The chain combines TRBV19 with TRBJ1-1; D is unclear. Trimming removed 7 bases from V and 5 bases from J, with 14 bases in between. From germline, CDR1 is LNHDA and CDR2 SQIVND (reference sequence). The CDR3 consists of 13 residues. The CDR3 protein is CASTPNEVTEAFF. The CDR3 DNA sequence: TGTGCCAGTACTCCGAACGAGGTGACTGAAGCTTTCTTT.

This clonotype was counted ten times or more. The gene calls are TRBV4-2 and TRBJ2-5, with 12 positions matching TRBD2. The CDR3 consists of 17 residues. From germline, CDR1 is LGHNA and CDR2 YNFKEQ. V lost 4 bases to trimming and J lost 1 base; unmatched junction nucleotides: 7. The DNA of the CDR3 is TGTGCCAGCAGCCCTGGACTAGCGGGGCCAATCCAAGAGACCCAGTACTTC. This codes for CASSPGLAGPIQETQYF.

This chain connects TRBV27 to TRBJ2-7; D is unclear. The CDR3 loop spans 16 amino acids. V was trimmed by 3 bases and J by 2 bases, leaving 17 bases between them. The germline CDR1 and CDR2 sequences are MNHEY and SMNVEV (reference sequence). CDR3 protein: CASSFAPKAHPYEQYF. CDR3 coding DNA: TGTGCCAGCAGTTTCGCCCCTAAGGCCCATCCCTACGAGCAGTACTTC.

Written as DNA, the CDR3 is TGTGCCAGCAGCTCATCTAGCGGGGGTGCCTACAATGAGCAGTTCTTC. It codes for CASSSSSGGAYNEQFF. The rearrangement links TRBV11-3 to TRBJ2-1, with 10 bases aligning to TRBD2. V shed 4 bases, J shed 2 bases, and the junction held 5 bases outside the gene matches. The CDR3 is made up of 16 amino acids. CDR1 is SGHNT and CDR2 is YENEEA in the germline V gene. The full variable domain, completed using reference TRBV11-3 and TRBJ2-1, is EAGVVQSPRYKIIEKKQPVAFWCNPISGHNTLYWYLQNLGQGPELLIRYENEEAVDDSQLPKDRFSAERLKGVDSTLKIQPAELGDSAVYLCASSSSSGGAYNEQFFGPGTRLTVL.

This clonotype was detected many times. The J gene is TRBJ1-5, the V gene TRBV6-1; D unresolved. This CDR3 has 16 amino acids. CDR1 and CDR2 (germline): MNHNS, SASEGT. Trimming removed 8 bases at V and 0 bases at J, with 17 bases between. CDR3 sequence (DNA): TGTGCCAGCCTGGTCGGCAGGATTAATAGCAATCAGCCCCAGCATTTT. It is translated as CASLVGRINSNQPQHF.

This clonotype was found many times. The rearrangement joins TRBV6-1 to TRBJ1-2; D is unclear. Per the germline V gene, CDR1 is MNHNS and CDR2 is SASEGT. Trimming stripped 0 bases from V and 7 bases from J, with 6 bases between. The CDR3 length is 12 residues. The CDR3 region has the DNA TGTGCCAGCAGTGAAGCCGTGTTTGGCTACACCTTC. Its protein is CASSEAVFGYTF.

The chain recombines TRBV25-1 with TRBJ2-7; TRBD1 might be the D (5 bases). Trimming removed 8 bases from V and 2 bases from J, with 16 bases in between. Germline V gene data show CDR1 as MGHDK and CDR2 as SYGVNS. The CDR3 totals 14 residues. The CDR3 loop reads CASPPQGVPYEQYF. CDR3 bases: TGTGCCAGCCCCCCCCAAGGGGTACCCTACGAGCAGTACTTC.

This clonotype has ten or more counts. V gene TRBV12-3 or TRBV12-4 combines with J gene TRBJ2-1; 9 bases are a match to TRBD2. Germline trimming cut 6 bases from V and 0 bases from J; bases unmatched to any gene: 9. This CDR3 contains 17 residues. CDR3 amino acids: CASRTWTSESSYNEQFF. Written as DNA, the CDR3 is TGTGCCAGCAGAACCTGGACTAGCGAGAGCTCCTACAATGAGCAGTTCTTC.

The chain combines TRBV4-1 with TRBJ1-5, with a weak D call TRBD1 (5 bases). The V end lost 0 bases, the J end lost 0 bases, and 9 bases lay between the germline ends. From germline, CDR1 is MGHRA and CDR2 YSYEKL. This CDR3 region has 16 residues. CDR3 loop: CASSQDQGDSNQPQHF. CDR3 DNA sequence: TGCGCCAGCAGCCAAGATCAAGGGGATAGCAATCAGCCCCAGCATTTT.

The chain couples TRBV28 to TRBJ2-5, with 7 bases fitting TRBD2. The V segment lost 4 bases and the J segment 5 bases; nucleotides outside the gene matches: 22. CDR1 is MDHEN and CDR2 is SYDVKM in the germline V gene. The CDR3 runs to 19 residues. The CDR3 nucleotides are TGTGCCAGCAGTTCCTTGGGCGGGGGACCTTTATTTTCCGTCGAGACCCAGTACTTC. Translated, it gives CASSSLGGGPLFSVETQYF.

Note on this clonotype: One junction end disagrees with the germline gene, perhaps due to a read error. J is TRBJ1-1 and V is TRBV5-5; D gene unclear. From germline, CDR1 is SGHKS and CDR2 YYEKEE (reference sequence). The CDR3 covers 13 residues. CDR3 coding DNA: TGTGCCGGCAGCTTGTCTCTGGGCACTGAAGCTTTCTTT. The encoded protein is CAGSLSLGTEAFF.

V is TRBV27 and J is TRBJ1-1; D remains ambiguous. V lost 7 bases and J lost 6, with 18 bases in between. The CDR3 consists of 14 residues. Looked up from germline, CDR1 is MNHEY and CDR2 is SMNVEV (reference sequence). CDR3 nucleotide sequence: TGTGCCAGCACCCCGGGCGGAAGACGGTCTGAAGCTTTCTTT. Amino acids: CASTPGGRRSEAFF.

In its sample, this clonotype was seen once. This sequence joins TRBV2 and TRBJ2-7; possible D gene TRBD2, 5 bases. CDR3 length: 14 residues. Between the trimmed V and J ends, which lost 8 bases and 0 bases, there was a span of 14 bases. In germline, CDR1 is SNHLY, CDR2 FYNNEI. The CDR3 DNA follows: TGTGCCAGCGAGGAGCGGAATAGCTCCTACGAGCAGTACTTC. It specifies CASEERNSSYEQYF.

This clonotype was detected only a few times. The chain joins TRBV27 to TRBJ1-1; TRBD1 is a possible D gene (6 bases). The V end was cut by 6 bases, the J end by 1 base, with 12 bases between. This CDR3 is built from 14 residues. Germline CDR1 is MNHEY and CDR2 is SMNVEV (reference sequence). CDR3 amino acids: CASSPGAGNTEAFF. The DNA for the CDR3 is TGTGCCAGCAGCCCGGGGGCCGGGAACACTGAAGCTTTCTTT.

This clonotype came up many times. This sequence joins TRBV7-9 and TRBJ2-7; D could derive from TRBD1 or TRBD2 (5 bases each). With 6 bases removed from V and 5 bases from J, the gap between germline ends came to 11 bases. In germline, CDR1 is SEHNR, CDR2 FQNEAQ (reference sequence). The CDR3 totals 12 residues. CDR3 sequence reads: CASSRMGDEQYF. The CDR3 DNA sequence: TGTGCCAGCAGTCGGATGGGGGACGAGCAGTACTTC.